This record concerns one T cell receptor (beta chain) sequence. Antigen unknown. This sample was taken from a study of shared clonotypes between healthy human individuals. For the study at large: Donors, aged 18 to 49, were a couple of women and three men. Broader study findings: Naive subsets generally exceeded memory subsets in estimated richness. Expectations were that clonotype sharing among donors would be affected by sequencing depth. In contrast to clonotypes shared by all four donors, non-shared clonotypes had lower generation probabilities.

Terminally differentiated effector memory CD45RA+ cells were excluded from the naive CD8 cells, which were CD45RO-negative and positively selected for CCR7. The CDR3 is 17 residues long. Germline V gene lookup returns CDR1 GTSNPN and CDR2 SVGIG (reference sequence). The V gene end was trimmed by 0 bases and the J gene end by 4 bases; junction bases not matched to a gene: 14. Data came from immunoSEQ multiplex PCR; TCRdb stores just in-frame clones and leaves some out. There are around 1.9 million clones in the sample; 80% to 95% occur only once, and over 1.5% lies in the top ten. The origin of this receptor is a man aged 18 to 29 in good health. Some clones in this sample may be carry-over from other donors' samples. Sequencing was done on a sample of naive CD8+ T cells from PBMCs. This rearrangement joins TRBV30 to TRBJ1-2; 7 bases are a match to TRBD1. CDR3 region: CAWSVTSYRGMGYGYTF. As DNA, the CDR3 is TGTGCCTGGAGTGTTACCAGCTACAGGGGCATGGGCTATGGCTACACCTTC.